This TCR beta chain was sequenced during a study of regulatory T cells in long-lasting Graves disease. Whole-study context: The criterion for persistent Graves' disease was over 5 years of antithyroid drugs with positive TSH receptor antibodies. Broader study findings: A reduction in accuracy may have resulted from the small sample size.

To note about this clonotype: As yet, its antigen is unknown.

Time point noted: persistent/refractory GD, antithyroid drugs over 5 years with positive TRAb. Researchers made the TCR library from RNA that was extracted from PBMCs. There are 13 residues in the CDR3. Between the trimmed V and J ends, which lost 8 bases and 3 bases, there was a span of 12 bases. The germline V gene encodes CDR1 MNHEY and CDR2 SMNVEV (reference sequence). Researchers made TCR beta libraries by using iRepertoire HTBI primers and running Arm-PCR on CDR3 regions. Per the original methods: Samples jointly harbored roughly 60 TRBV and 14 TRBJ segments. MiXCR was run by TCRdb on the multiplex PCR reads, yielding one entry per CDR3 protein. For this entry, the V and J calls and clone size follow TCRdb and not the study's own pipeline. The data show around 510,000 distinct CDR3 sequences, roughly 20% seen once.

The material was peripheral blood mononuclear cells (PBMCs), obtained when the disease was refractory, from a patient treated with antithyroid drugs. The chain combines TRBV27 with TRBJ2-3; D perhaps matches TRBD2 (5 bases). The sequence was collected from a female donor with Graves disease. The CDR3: CASVMLATDTQYF. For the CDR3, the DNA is TGTGCCAGCGTCATGCTAGCAACAGATACGCAGTATTTT.